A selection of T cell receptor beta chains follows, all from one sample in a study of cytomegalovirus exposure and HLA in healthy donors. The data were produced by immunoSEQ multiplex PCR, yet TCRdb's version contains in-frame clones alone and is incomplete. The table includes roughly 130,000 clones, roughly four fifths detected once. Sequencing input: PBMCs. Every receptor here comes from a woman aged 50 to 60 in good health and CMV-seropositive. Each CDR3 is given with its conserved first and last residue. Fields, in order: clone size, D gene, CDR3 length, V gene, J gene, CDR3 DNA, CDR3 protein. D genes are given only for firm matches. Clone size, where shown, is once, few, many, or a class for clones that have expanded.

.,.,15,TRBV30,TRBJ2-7,TGTGCCTGGAGTGCCCTCTCGGCGGCCCCCGTAGAGCAGTACTTC,CAWSALSAAPVEQYF
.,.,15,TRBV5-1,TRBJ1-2,TGCGCCAGCAGTCAGGGAGGAGAGGGTCTCTATGGCTACACCTTC,CASSQGGEGLYGYTF
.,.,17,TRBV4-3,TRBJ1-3,TGCGCCAGCAGCCAAGATCCCCACCCGAGAGGAATAAACACCATATATTTT,CASSQDPHPRGINTIYF
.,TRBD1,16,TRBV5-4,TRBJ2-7,TGTGCCAGCAGCCAAAACCAGGGACAGGGGATATACGAGCAGTACTTC,CASSQNQGQGIYEQYF
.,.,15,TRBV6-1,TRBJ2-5,TGTGCCAGCACCCGGACTGGCGACACCCAAGAGACCCAGTACTTC,CASTRTGDTQETQYF
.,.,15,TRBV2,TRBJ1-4,TGTGCCAGCAGTCCCGGGGGGGGGCCCGGTGAAAAACTGTTTTTT,CASSPGGGPGEKLFF
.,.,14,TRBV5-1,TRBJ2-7,TGCGCCAGCAGCTTGGAGACATTTTCCTACGAGCAGTACTTC,CASSLETFSYEQYF
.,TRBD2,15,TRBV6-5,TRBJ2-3,TGTGCCAGCAGTTACGTAGCGGGGGGATCGGATACGCAGTATTTT,CASSYVAGGSDTQYF
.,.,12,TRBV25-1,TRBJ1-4,TGTGCCAGCGGCCCTTATAATGAAAAACTGTTTTTT,CASGPYNEKLFF
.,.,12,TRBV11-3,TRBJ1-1,TGTGCCAGCAGCTCCCGGGGGTCTGAAGCTTTCTTT,CASSSRGSEAFF
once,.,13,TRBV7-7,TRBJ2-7,TGTGCCAGCAGCCACTCGACAGGAATCGAGCAGTACTTC,CASSHSTGIEQYF
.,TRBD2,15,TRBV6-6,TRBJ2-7,TGTGCCAGCGGGTTAGTAGCGGGACCCCCCTACGAGCAGTACTTC,CASGLVAGPPYEQYF
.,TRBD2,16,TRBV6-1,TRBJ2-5,TGTGCCAGCAGTGAGCAACGGAGCGGGGGGGTTAGGAACCAGTACTTC,CASSEQRSGGVRNQYF
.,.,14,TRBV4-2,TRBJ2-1,TGTGCCAGCAGCCAAGCCGGACAGAACAATGAGCAGTTCTTC,CASSQAGQNNEQFF
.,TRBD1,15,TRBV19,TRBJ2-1,TGTGCCATCAAAAAGGGGGGACAGGGTGGCAATGAGCAGTTCTTC,CAIKKGGQGGNEQFF
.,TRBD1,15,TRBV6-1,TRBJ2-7,TGTGCCAGCAGGGACGGACCCGGGACAGGGGGCGAGCAGTACTTC,CASRDGPGTGGEQYF
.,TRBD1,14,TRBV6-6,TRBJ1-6,TGTGCCAGCAGCTCGACAGGGAATAATTCACCCCTCCACTTT,CASSSTGNNSPLHF
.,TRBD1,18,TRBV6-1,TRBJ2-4,TGTGCCAGCAGTGAAGGGACAGGGGAGCCCCCAGCCAAAAACATTCAGTACTTC,CASSEGTGEPPAKNIQYF
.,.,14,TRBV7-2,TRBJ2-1,TGTGCCAGCAGTTCCACGAGACCGAGGGATGAGCAGTTCTTC,CASSSTRPRDEQFF
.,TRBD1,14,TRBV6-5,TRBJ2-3,TGTGCCAGCAGCCGGACAGGGGACACAGATACGCAGTATTTT,CASSRTGDTDTQYF
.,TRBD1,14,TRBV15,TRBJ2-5,TGTGCCACCAGCAAACAGGGGGTCGAAGAGACCCAGTACTTC,CATSKQGVEETQYF
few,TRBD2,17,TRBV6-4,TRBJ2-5,TGTGCCAGCAGTGACCAACTAGCGTGGGGCCGGGAGGAGACCCAGTACTTC,CASSDQLAWGREETQYF
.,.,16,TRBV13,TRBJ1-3,TGTGCCAGCAGCTTACACAAGATCAGCTCTGGAAACACCATATATTTT,CASSLHKISSGNTIYF
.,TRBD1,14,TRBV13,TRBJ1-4,TGTGCCAGCAGCTTAACAGGGGGTAATGAAAAACTGTTTTTT,CASSLTGGNEKLFF
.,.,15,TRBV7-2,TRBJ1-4,TGTGCCAGCAGCTTAACCGGGATGGAAAATGAAAAACTGTTTTTT,CASSLTGMENEKLFF
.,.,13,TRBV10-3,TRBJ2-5,TGTGCCATCAGTGGTATGACTGGAGAGACCCAGTACTTC,CAISGMTGETQYF
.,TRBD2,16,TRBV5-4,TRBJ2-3,TGTGCCAGCAGCTTGGCGGGGGGGGTGGGCACAGATACGCAGTATTTT,CASSLAGGVGTDTQYF
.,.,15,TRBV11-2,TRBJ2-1,TGTGCCAGCAGCTTATACACTGGGACACCGACTGAGCAGTTCTTC,CASSLYTGTPTEQFF
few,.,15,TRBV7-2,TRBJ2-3,TGTGCCAGCAGCTCATACCCAACTAGCACAGATACGCAGTATTTT,CASSSYPTSTDTQYF
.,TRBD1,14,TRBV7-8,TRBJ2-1,TGTGCCAGCATCTGGGGGACAGGGAGCAATGAGCAGTTCTTC,CASIWGTGSNEQFF
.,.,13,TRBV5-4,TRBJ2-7,TGTGCCAGCAGCCCCGGACAGTCGTACGAGCAGTACTTC,CASSPGQSYEQYF
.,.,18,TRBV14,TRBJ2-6,TGTGCCAGCAGCCCCCGACCGGGAAGCAACTCTGGGGCCAACGTCCTGACTTTC,CASSPRPGSNSGANVLTF
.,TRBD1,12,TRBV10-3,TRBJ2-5,TGTGCCATCGGGGACAGCCAAGAGACCCAGTACTTC,CAIGDSQETQYF
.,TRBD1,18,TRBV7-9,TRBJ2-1,TGTGCCAGCAGCCGGGACAGGGGCTCTTCCAAGTCGTACAATGAGCAGTTCTTC,CASSRDRGSSKSYNEQFF
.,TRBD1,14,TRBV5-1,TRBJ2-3,TGCGCCAGCAGCTCCGGGACAGTGGGGGATACGCAGTATTTT,CASSSGTVGDTQYF
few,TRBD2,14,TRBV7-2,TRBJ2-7,TGTGCCAGCAGCCCCAGCGGGGGGGGCTACGAGCAGTACTTC,CASSPSGGGYEQYF
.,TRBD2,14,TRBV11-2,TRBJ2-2,TGTGCCAGCAGCTTAGCGGGGGGGACCGGGGAGCTGTTTTTT,CASSLAGGTGELFF
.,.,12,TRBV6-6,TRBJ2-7,TGTGCCAGCAGTTACGCGGGCCACGAGCAGTACTTC,CASSYAGHEQYF
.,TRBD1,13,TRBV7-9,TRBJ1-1,TGTGCCAGCAGCTTAGAGACAGGGACTGAAGCTTTCTTT,CASSLETGTEAFF
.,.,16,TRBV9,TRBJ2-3,TGTGCCAGCAGCGTAGCGGACAGTCCCTTCACAGATACGCAGTATTTT,CASSVADSPFTDTQYF
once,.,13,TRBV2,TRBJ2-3,TGTGCCATCCAGATAGCCCGCACAGATACGCAGTATTTT,CAIQIARTDTQYF
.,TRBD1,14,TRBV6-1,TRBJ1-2,TGTGCCAGCAGTGAAGCGCCAGGGGGAGGAGGCTACACCTTC,CASSEAPGGGGYTF
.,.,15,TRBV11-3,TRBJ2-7,TGTGCCAGCAGCCCTAGACAGGTGAGCTCCTACGAGCAGTACTTC,CASSPRQVSSYEQYF
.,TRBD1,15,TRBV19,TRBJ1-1,TGTGCCAGTAGTGCCTGGGACAGGCGGAACACTGAAGCTTTCTTT,CASSAWDRRNTEAFF
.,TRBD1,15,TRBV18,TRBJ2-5,TGTGCCAGCTCACCACTGACAGGGGGAAAAGAGACCCAGTACTTC,CASSPLTGGKETQYF
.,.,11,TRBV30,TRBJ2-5,TGTGCCTGGATAGGCAGGGAGACCCAGTACTTC,CAWIGRETQYF
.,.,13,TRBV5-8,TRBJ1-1,TGTGCCAGCTCAACAGCGGGTTCGACTGAAGCTTTCTTT,CASSTAGSTEAFF
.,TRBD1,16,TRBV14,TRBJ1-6,TGTGCCAGCAGCCAAGAAAGACAGGGTGGAAATTCACCCCTCCACTTT,CASSQERQGGNSPLHF
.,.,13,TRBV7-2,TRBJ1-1,TGTGCCAGCAGCTGGATCAGGGGCACTGAAGCTTTCTTT,CASSWIRGTEAFF
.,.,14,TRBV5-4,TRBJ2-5,TGTGCCAGCAGCCGCCGACAGGAACGGGAGACCCAGTACTTC,CASSRRQERETQYF
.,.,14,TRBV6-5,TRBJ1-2,TGTGCCAGCAGTGAAGAATGGCAGGGCCATGGCTACACCTTC,CASSEEWQGHGYTF
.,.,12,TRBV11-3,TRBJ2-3,TGTGCCAGCAGCTTCCGGGGGGATACGCAGTATTTT,CASSFRGDTQYF
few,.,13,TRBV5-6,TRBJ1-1,TGTGCCACTATGGGACTGACGAACACTGAAGCTTTCTTT,CATMGLTNTEAFF
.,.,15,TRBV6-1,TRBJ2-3,TGTGCCAGCATCCTACTAGGAAGTGGCACAGATACGCAGTATTTT,CASILLGSGTDTQYF
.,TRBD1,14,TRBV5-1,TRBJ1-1,TGCGCCAGCAGCTTAGGGGGCATGAACACTGAAGCTTTCTTT,CASSLGGMNTEAFF
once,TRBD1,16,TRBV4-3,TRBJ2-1,TGCGCCAGCAGCCCAGGGGGCCGAGGGTCCTACAATGAGCAGTTCTTC,CASSPGGRGSYNEQFF
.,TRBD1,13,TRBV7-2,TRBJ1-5,TGTGCCAGCAGTGACAGGGGCAATCAGCCCCAGCATTTT,CASSDRGNQPQHF
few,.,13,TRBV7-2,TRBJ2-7,TGTGCCAGCAGCCATAGGGGGGGCTACGAGCAGTACTTC,CASSHRGGYEQYF